The 25 T cell receptor beta chains given below trace back to one sample, sequenced in a study of shared clonotypes between healthy human individuals. Clones were sequenced by immunoSEQ multiplex PCR, and TCRdb holds only the in-frame ones, with some missing. This sample has more than 1 million clones, with approximately 78% found just once. The sequencing input was memory CD4+ T cells from PBMCs. Regarding subset: CD45RA-negative fraction. The receptors here all came from a man younger than 30 in good health. Some clones in this sample may be carry-over from other donors' samples.

This clone came up a few times. This rearrangement joins TRBV4-3 to TRBJ2-5; unclear D gene. The DNA end favors TRBJ2-7, so the J call may be wrong. Per the germline V gene, CDR1 is LGHNA and CDR2 is YSLEER. The CDR3 sequence is 15 residues long. The CDR3 sequence is CASSQRASLSYEQYF. DNA for the CDR3: TGCGCCAGCAGCCAACGAGCTTCCCTTTCCTACGAGCAGTACTTC.

About this clone itself: The same CDR3 is also encoded by other DNA sequences in this sample. The V and J genes are TRBV2 and TRBJ2-1; D is perhaps TRBD1 (6 bases). The V and J ends lost 8 bases and 5 bases respectively, with 7 bases between them. Germline V gene data show CDR1 as SNHLY and CDR2 as FYNNEI. This CDR3 is 11 amino acids long. CDR3 region: CASRDNNEQFF. CDR3 nucleotide sequence: TGTGCCAGCCGGGACAACAATGAGCAGTTCTTC.

The sample holds a few counts of this clone. The rearrangement joins TRBV5-4 to TRBJ2-5; unclear D gene. V dropped 1 base and J dropped 4 bases, with 14 bases sitting between them. This CDR3 has 15 amino acids. Germline V CDR1 and CDR2: SGHNT, YYREEE (reference sequence). The CDR3 region is CASSLSRSRSETQYF. Written as DNA, the CDR3 is TGTGCCAGCAGCTTGTCGCGTTCGCGGTCAGAGACCCAGTACTTC.

The CDR3 DNA reads as TGTGCCAGCAGTGACAGACCGAACACTGAAGCTTTCTTT. Its translation: CASSDRPNTEAFF. The rearrangement uses TRBV6-4 and TRBJ1-1, with D hard to call. Germline values: CDR1 MRHNA, CDR2 SNTAGT. V dropped 2 bases and J dropped 1 base, with 5 bases sitting between them. CDR3 length equals 13 residues.

The chain links TRBV5-6 to TRBJ2-7, with 10 bases that match TRBD1. The ends lost 4 bases at V and 3 bases at J; junction bases unmatched: 10. Germline assignment: CDR1 SGHDT and CDR2 YYEEEE. The CDR3 is 16 residues long. The CDR3 spells CASSIRDRGSVYEQYF. Written as DNA, the CDR3 is TGTGCCAGCAGCATCCGGGACAGGGGCAGCGTCTACGAGCAGTACTTC. The variable domain in full, with the rest retrieved from reference TRBV5-6 and TRBJ2-7, is DAGVTQSPTHLIKTRGQQVTLRCSPKSGHDTVSWYQQALGQGPQFIFQYYEEEERQRGNFPDRFSGHQFPNYSSELNVNALLLGDSALYLCASSIRDRGSVYEQYFGPGTRLTVT.

The chain couples TRBV11-3 to TRBJ2-2; a weak D match, TRBD1 (6 bases). CDR1 SGHNT and CDR2 YENEEA come from the germline V gene. CDR3 size: 15 residues. V was shortened by 1 base and J by 4 bases, with 10 bases between the two germline ends. The CDR3 sequence is CASSLGTASTGELFF. The DNA of the CDR3 is TGTGCCAGCAGCTTAGGGACAGCGAGCACCGGGGAGCTGTTTTTT.

This clone occurred a few times. The chain employs TRBV28 and TRBJ1-2; no definite D call. The germline CDR1 and CDR2 sequences are MDHEN and SYDVKM. The V gene lost 6 bases and the J gene lost 0 bases, with 11 bases spanning the gap. This CDR3 contains 14 residues. CDR3 sequence reads: CASSPSYANYGYTF. The CDR3 DNA follows: TGTGCCAGCAGCCCCTCCTATGCTAACTATGGCTACACCTTC.

The chain has TRBV2 and TRBJ2-1; TRBD2 aligns across 10 bases. From germline, CDR1 is SNHLY and CDR2 FYNNEI. The CDR3 length is 13 residues. V trimming: 2 bases; J trimming: 10 bases; junction bases outside the gene matches: 2. The CDR3 region is CASSELAGVEQFF. In DNA form, the CDR3 reads TGTGCCAGCAGTGAACTAGCGGGAGTAGAGCAGTTCTTC.

This clone was found once. This chain joins TRBV28 and TRBJ2-7, with 8 bases aligning to TRBD2. The CDR3 runs 14 residues. J was trimmed by 9 bases and V by 4 bases; bases with no gene match: 11. Germline CDR1 reads MDHEN; CDR2 reads SYDVKM. CDR3 in DNA: TGTGCCAGCAGTTCCCCGGGGGGGACCCTAGGGCAGTACTTC. Amino acids: CASSSPGGTLGQYF.

This chain links TRBV10-3 with TRBJ2-7; 10 bases agree with TRBD1. J gave up 4 bases and V 4 bases, and 7 bases lay outside the gene matches. Germline V gene data show CDR1 as ENHRY and CDR2 as SYGVKD. CDR3 size: 15 residues. The CDR3 coding sequence is TGTGCCATCAGTGGGGGGGACAGGGGACGGTACGAGCAGTACTTC. Its protein is CAISGGDRGRYEQYF.

The chain couples TRBV18 to TRBJ2-7; D might be TRBD1 or TRBD2, each matching 8 bases. V lost 5 bases, J lost 2 bases, and 28 bases lay in between. The CDR3 consists of 19 residues. Per the germline V gene, CDR1 is KGHSH and CDR2 is LQKENI. CDR3 sequence reads: CASSASTGEQRGSPYEQYF. The CDR3 nucleotides are TGTGCCAGCTCAGCCTCGACAGGGGAGCAGCGGGGGTCCCCCTACGAGCAGTACTTC.

The chain recombines TRBV2 with TRBJ2-5, with 7 nucleotides matching TRBD1. The CDR3 is 14 amino acids. The J segment lost 0 bases and the V segment lost 6 bases, leaving 4 bases of the junction unmatched. Germline assignment: CDR1 SNHLY and CDR2 FYNNEI. The CDR3 region has the DNA TGTGCCAGCAGCTGGGACAGCCACCAAGAGACCCAGTACTTC. Translated, it gives CASSWDSHQETQYF.

This clone was counted once. This could be a read error, since a much larger clone is one nucleotide away. This chain joins TRBV6-6 and TRBJ1-5; 9 bases agree with TRBD1. V dropped 8 bases and J dropped 9; count of bases not matched to a gene: 11. CDR1 is MNHNY, CDR2 SVGAGI, per germline (reference sequence). The CDR3 length is 14 residues. CDR3 protein: CASGKRTGVGPQHF. As DNA, the CDR3 is TGTGCCAGCGGTAAACGGACAGGGGTTGGGCCCCAGCATTTT.

This clone was detected many times. V and J are TRBV7-8 and TRBJ1-2; D call uncertain. Trimming stripped 5 bases from V and 4 bases from J, with 11 bases between. The CDR3 covers 13 residues. Germline loops: CDR1 SGHVS, CDR2 FQNEAQ. The CDR3 coding sequence is TGTGCCAGCAGCCCGGAAGCAGGCTATGGCTACACCTTC. Translated, it gives CASSPEAGYGYTF.

The genes are TRBV11-2 and TRBJ2-1; D call uncertain. Trimming cost V 2 bases and J 8 bases, with 10 bases left between them. CDR1 and CDR2 from the germline V gene are SGHAT and FQNNGV. The CDR3 has 13 amino acids. The CDR3, as DNA: TGTGCCAGCAGCTTAAACACCCAGGATGAGCAGTTCTTC. Translation gives CASSLNTQDEQFF. The full variable domain, its missing parts supplied by reference TRBV11-2 and TRBJ2-1, is EAGVAQSPRYKIIEKRQSVAFWCNPISGHATLYWYQQILGQGPKLLIQFQNNGVVDDSQLPKDRFSAERLKGVDSTLKIQPAKLEDSAVYLCASSLNTQDEQFFGPGTRLTVL.

The chain recombines TRBV28 with TRBJ1-2, with 7 bases fitting TRBD1. V lost 2 bases and J lost 5; bases outside the gene matches: 2. Per the germline V gene, CDR1 is MDHEN and CDR2 is SYDVKM. This CDR3 spans 13 amino acids. In nucleotides, the CDR3 is TGTGCCAGCAGTTTAGGGACAGTGTATGGCTACACCTTC. Translated, it gives CASSLGTVYGYTF.

The chain carries TRBV2 and TRBJ2-7, with 7 nucleotides matching TRBD1. Germline CDR1 SNHLY, CDR2 FYNNEI. The CDR3 loop spans 14 amino acids. With V trimmed by 4 bases and J by 2 bases, 5 bases remained unmatched. CDR3 nucleotides: TGTGCCAGCAGTGTAAACAGGGGCCCCTACGAGCAGTACTTC. This encodes CASSVNRGPYEQYF.

In this sample, this clone turned up once. The CDR3 is CASRTEILVYNEQFF. Written as DNA, the CDR3 is TGTGCCAGCAGAACCGAAATCCTGGTTTACAATGAGCAGTTCTTC. The J gene is TRBJ2-1, the V gene TRBV2; D is unresolved. Germline V gene lookup returns CDR1 SNHLY and CDR2 FYNNEI. V lost 6 bases and J 4 bases, leaving 16 bases between the germline ends. The CDR3 consists of 15 residues.

The chain couples TRBV7-9 to TRBJ1-4; D is unresolved. CDR3 length: 15 residues. Trimming cost V 1 base and J 2 bases, with 8 bases left between them. Per germline, CDR1 SEHNR and CDR2 FQNEAQ (reference sequence). The DNA of the CDR3 is TGTGCCAGCAGCTTAGACGTCGGGACTAATGAAAAACTGTTTTTT. The encoded protein is CASSLDVGTNEKLFF. The full variable domain, in which reference TRBV7-9 and TRBJ1-4 provide the parts outside the CDR3, is DTGVSQNPRHKITKRGQNVTFRCDPISEHNRLYWYRQTLGQGPEFLTYFQNEAQLEKSRLLSDRFSAERPKGSFSTLEIQRTEQGDSAMYLCASSLDVGTNEKLFFGSGTQLSVL.

The V call is TRBV7-2, the J call TRBJ1-2; 8 bases line up with TRBD1. The J segment lost 4 bases and the V segment lost 0 bases, leaving 1 base of the junction unmatched. CDR3 size: 14 residues. The germline CDR1 and CDR2 sequences are SGHTA and FQGNSA. CDR3 amino acids: CASSLAGTGYGYTF. The CDR3 DNA reads TGTGCCAGCAGCTTAGCAGGGACAGGCTATGGCTACACCTTC.

The chain couples TRBV28 to TRBJ2-7, with TRBD1 identical over 7 bases. The CDR3 length is 14 residues. V was pared by 4 bases and J by 5 bases, with 8 bases of the junction left unmatched. Germline V gene sequence: CDR1 MDHEN, CDR2 SYDVKM. CDR3 coding DNA: TGTGCCAGCAGTTCGGCTGACAGGGACCACGAGCAGTACTTC. Amino acid sequence: CASSSADRDHEQYF.

V usage is TRBV7-2 and J usage is TRBJ2-5; 7 bases line up with TRBD2. Looked up from germline, CDR1 is SGHTA and CDR2 is FQGNSA. After removal of 3 bases from V and 0 bases from J, the junction contained 4 bases not matched to a gene. The CDR3 totals 15 residues. The CDR3 DNA is TGTGCCAGCAGCTTTGATAGCGGGCACCAAGAGACCCAGTACTTC. Translated, it gives CASSFDSGHQETQYF.

This clone was counted only a few times. This chain connects TRBV28 to TRBJ1-1, with 7 bases matching TRBD1. V shed 7 bases, J shed 3 bases, and the junction held 5 bases outside the gene matches. The germline CDR1 and CDR2 sequences are MDHEN and SYDVKM. The CDR3 consists of 13 residues. CDR3 nucleotide sequence: TGTGCCAGCACTGCAGGGGGGTACACTGAAGCTTTCTTT. Translation gives CASTAGGYTEAFF.

In regard to this clone: The same CDR3 can be traced to other DNA sequences in this sample. This chain links TRBV5-1 with TRBJ2-3; 8 bases agree with TRBD1. The CDR3 has 14 residues. J was trimmed by 3 bases and V by 4 bases; bases with no gene match: 4. Germline V gives CDR1 SGHRS, CDR2 YFSETQ. The CDR3 loop reads CASSGTGGTDTQYF. For the CDR3, the DNA is TGCGCCAGCAGCGGGACAGGTGGAACAGATACGCAGTATTTT.

The chain is built from TRBV19 and TRBJ1-3; 7 bases fit TRBD1. V shed 3 bases, J shed 2 bases, and the junction held 4 bases outside the gene matches. This CDR3 spans 15 amino acids. Looked up from germline, CDR1 is LNHDA and CDR2 is SQIVND (reference sequence). CDR3 in DNA: TGTGCCAGTAGTATGGACAGGTCAACTGGAAACACCATATATTTT. Translated, it gives CASSMDRSTGNTIYF. Using reference TRBV19 and TRBJ1-3 for the parts outside the CDR3, the full variable domain is DGGITQSPKYLFRKEGQNVTLSCEQNLNHDAMYWYRQDPGQGLRLIYYSQIVNDFQKGDIAEGYSVSREKKESFPLTVTSAQKNPTAFYLCASSMDRSTGNTIYFGEGSWLTVV.